Each of the 10 T cell receptor beta chains below was sequenced from the same sample in a study of regulatory T cells in long-lasting Graves disease. Construction of the TCR beta libraries employed iRepertoire HTBI primers in conjunction with Arm-PCR of CDR3 regions. TCRdb processed the multiplex PCR reads anew with MiXCR; each CDR3 protein has one entry. The sample has about 560,000 distinct CDR3 sequences, 15% to 20% seen once. Time point here: newly diagnosed GD, antithyroid drugs for less than 3 months. The authors made the TCR library using RNA they extracted from PBMCs. Another study also made use of these data, one on T cells in Graves' hyperthyroidism and ophthalmopathy.

This material consisted of peripheral blood mononuclear cells (PBMCs), taken at new diagnosis, from a patient treated with antithyroid drugs. Receptors originate from a man younger than 35 with Graves disease.

The J gene is TRBJ2-7, the V gene TRBV11-2; a possible D gene is TRBD2 (6 bases). The germline V and J ends were trimmed by 2 bases and 0 bases, with 11 bases remaining between them. This CDR3 has 15 amino acids. The germline gives CDR1 SGHAT, CDR2 FQNNGV. CDR3 sequence: CASSLSHGSSYEQYF. The CDR3 nucleotides read TGTGCCAGCAGCTTATCTCACGGGAGCTCCTACGAGCAGTACTTC.

This chain joins TRBV27 and TRBJ1-2; 10 nucleotides align to TRBD1. V shed 7 bases, J shed 4 bases, and the junction held 15 bases outside the gene matches. The CDR3 has 17 amino acids. Germline V gives CDR1 MNHEY, CDR2 SMNVEV (reference sequence). The CDR3 region is CASTPQPPTGGGYGYTF. CDR3 DNA: TGTGCCAGCACCCCACAGCCGCCGACAGGGGGCGGCTATGGCTACACCTTC.

In this sample, this clonotype turned up once. The chain is built from TRBV5-1 and TRBJ2-7; a weak D match, TRBD2 (7 bases). V was cut by 4 bases and J by 0 bases, with 17 bases left in between. The CDR3 has 16 amino acids. Germline CDR1 and CDR2: SGHRS and YFSETQ. The CDR3 DNA reads TGCGCCAGCAGCGTTGGGGGGGCAGGGAGCTCCTACGAGCAGTACTTC. Its translation: CASSVGGAGSSYEQYF.

This clonotype was counted at least ten times. The chain joins TRBV11-2 to TRBJ2-5; D perhaps matches TRBD1 (6 bases). Looked up from germline, CDR1 is SGHAT and CDR2 is FQNNGV. CDR3 length: 16 amino acids. Trimming pared 0 bases from V and 4 bases from J, leaving 15 bases between. CDR3 in amino acids: CASSLEQGKLRETQYF. CDR3 in DNA: TGTGCCAGCAGCTTAGAGCAGGGGAAGCTTCGAGAGACCCAGTACTTC.

The gene calls are TRBV20-1 and TRBJ2-1; 9 bases line up with TRBD2. This CDR3 spans 15 amino acids. CDR1 DFQATT and CDR2 SNEGSKA come from the germline V gene (reference sequence). The V segment lost 3 bases and the J segment 2 bases; nucleotides outside the gene matches: 5. The CDR3 nucleotides are TGCAGTGCTAGGGCATTAGCGGGAGCCTACAATGAGCAGTTCTTC. Its protein product is CSARALAGAYNEQFF.

This clonotype has a handful of counts. V gene TRBV2 combines with J gene TRBJ2-5, with 8 bases fitting TRBD1. The CDR3 is made up of 16 amino acids. J lost 5 bases, V lost 3 bases, and 11 bases had no gene match. Germline loops: CDR1 SNHLY, CDR2 FYNNEI. The CDR3 DNA sequence: TGTGCCAGCAGTGACCAGGGGGCAGGAGAGTGGGAGACCCAGTACTTC. Its protein product is CASSDQGAGEWETQYF.

This clonotype was observed a few times. This sequence joins TRBV20-1 and TRBJ1-5, with unresolved D. Deletions cut 6 bases from V and 1 base from J, with 7 bases between. The V gene's germline CDR1 is DFQATT and CDR2 SNEGSKA (reference sequence). The length of the CDR3 is 12 residues. The CDR3 reads CSAERSNQPQHF. The CDR3 DNA sequence: TGCAGTGCCGAGAGAAGCAATCAGCCCCAGCATTTT.

A remark on this clonotype: Possible read error: a much larger clone is one base away. V and J are TRBV5-5 and TRBJ2-3; D unresolved. CDR1 SGHKS and CDR2 YYEKEE come from the germline V gene (reference sequence). The length of the CDR3 is 15 residues. The V and J ends lost 0 bases and 6 bases respectively, with 14 bases between them. This chain's CDR3 is CASSLGAGSADTQYF. CDR3 bases: TGTGCCAGCAGCTTGGGGGCAGGTTCCGCGGATACGCAGTATTTT. Using reference TRBV5-5 and TRBJ2-3 for the parts outside the CDR3, the full variable domain is DAGVTQSPTHLIKTRGQQVTLRCSPISGHKSVSWYQQVLGQGPQFIFQYYEKEERGRGNFPDRFSARQFPNYSSELNVNALLLGDSALYLCASSLGAGSADTQYFGPGTRLTVL.

This clonotype has just a few counts. The rearrangement links TRBV4-1 to TRBJ2-2; TRBD1 agrees at 7 bases. The CDR3 contains 19 residues. Germline V CDR1 and CDR2: MGHRA, YSYEKL. The V segment lost 1 base and the J segment 10 bases; nucleotides outside the gene matches: 21. The DNA for the CDR3 is TGCGCCAGCAGCCAAGCCGGGACAGAGTTGTATGGGGGCATGGAGGAGCTGTTTTTT. Amino acid sequence: CASSQAGTELYGGMEELFF.

This clonotype has a count of ten or more. The chain links TRBV20-1 to TRBJ2-1, with 9 bases that match TRBD2. Germline trimming cut 2 bases from V and 0 bases from J; bases unmatched to any gene: 5. The CDR3 has 16 residues. The germline gives CDR1 DFQATT, CDR2 SNEGSKA (reference sequence). CDR3 amino acids: CSARIRGRVSYNEQFF. The CDR3, as DNA: TGCAGTGCTAGAATTCGCGGGAGGGTCTCCTACAATGAGCAGTTCTTC.